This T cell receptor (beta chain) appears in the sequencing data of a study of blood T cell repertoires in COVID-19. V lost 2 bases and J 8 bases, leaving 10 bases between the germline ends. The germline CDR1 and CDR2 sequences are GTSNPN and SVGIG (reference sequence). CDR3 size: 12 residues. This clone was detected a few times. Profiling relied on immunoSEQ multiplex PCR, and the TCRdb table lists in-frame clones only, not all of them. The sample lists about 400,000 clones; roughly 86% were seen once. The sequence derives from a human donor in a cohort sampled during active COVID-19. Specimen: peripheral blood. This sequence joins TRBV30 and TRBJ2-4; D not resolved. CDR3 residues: CAWSMAEDIQYF. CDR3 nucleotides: TGTGCCTGGAGTATGGCAGAGGACATTCAGTACTTC.